The clone carrying this TCR beta chain occurred many times. Its target is not known. This sample is drawn from a study of blood T cells in healthy people across ages. Then a second PCR, running about 7 to 11 cycles, was carried out with a sample-barcoded 5' primer and a J-beta primer mix. From the 5' RACE reads, TCRdb called clonotypes with MiXCR, one entry per CDR3 protein. The sample yields 1.5 million to 2 million distinct CDR3 sequences, 28% seen once. They isolated at least 6 million PBMCs from each sample. Findings and caveats of the study: Relative to aged donors, long-lived donors carried more naive CD4+ cells and displayed higher diversity.

CDR1 and CDR2 from the germline V gene are SEHNR and FQNEAQ (reference sequence). The V segment lost 7 bases and the J segment 3 bases; nucleotides outside the gene matches: 2. This CDR3 has 12 residues. Source material: blood. The chain is built from TRBV7-9 and TRBJ2-7; the match to TRBD1 covers 8 bases. The TCR was taken from a woman in her 30s in good health. The CDR3: CASTDRDYEQYF. CDR3 DNA: TGTGCCAGCACGGACAGGGACTACGAGCAGTACTTC.